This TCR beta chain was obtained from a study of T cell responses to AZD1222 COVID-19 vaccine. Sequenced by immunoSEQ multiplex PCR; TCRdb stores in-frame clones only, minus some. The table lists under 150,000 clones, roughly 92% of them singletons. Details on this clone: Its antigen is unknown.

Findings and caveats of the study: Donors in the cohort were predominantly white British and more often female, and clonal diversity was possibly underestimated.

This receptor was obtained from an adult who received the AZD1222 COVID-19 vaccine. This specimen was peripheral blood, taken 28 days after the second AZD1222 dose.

This chain's CDR3 is CASSSGSRISSEKLFF. The CDR3 nucleotides read TGTGCCAGCAGCTCAGGGTCTAGAATCTCCTCTGAAAAACTGTTTTTT. The chain employs TRBV7-2 and TRBJ1-4; maybe TRBD1 (5 bases). Looked up from germline, CDR1 is SGHTA and CDR2 is FQGNSA. V was clipped by 4 bases and J by 7 bases, with 19 bases between them. CDR3 length equals 16 residues.